This T cell receptor (beta chain) was identified in a study of stem cell transplantation in POMP-related autoinflammatory disease. Across the study: Pre-transplant patients had naive-skewed CD4+ T cells and few CD8+ T cells. DNA chimerism showed 100% graft donor engraftment of neutrophils and platelets through one year.

Broader study findings: Patients with PRAID showed a restricted number of unique TRB V-J gene pairings. In patients with PRAID, every analyzed T-cell subset tended to show lower diversity and higher clonality.

With regard to this clone: Its target is unknown.

V dropped 8 bases and J dropped 4; count of bases not matched to a gene: 13. CDR1 and CDR2 (germline): MDHEN, SYDVKM. The CDR3 covers 16 residues. Repertoires were generated with immunoSEQ multiplex PCR, while TCRdb's copy carries only in-frame clones and drops some. The sample consists of approximately 65,000 clones, approximately 90% of them appearing once. This chain uses TRBV28 with TRBJ2-1; TRBD2 matches 8 bases. The sequenced sample was CD4+ T cells from PBMCs, obtained after stem cell transplantation. This clonotype was obtained from a human patient with POMP-related autoinflammation and immune dysregulation (PRAID). Some T cells could come from the graft donor. CDR3 protein: CASPPTGAGAYNEQFF. In DNA form, the CDR3 reads TGTGCCAGCCCCCCCACCGGAGCGGGAGCTTACAATGAGCAGTTCTTC.